This T cell receptor beta chain was recovered during a study of tumor-infiltrating lymphocytes in oesophageal squamous cell carcinoma. A single record per CDR3 protein comes from TCRdb applying MiXCR to the PCR reads. In the table there are roughly 6,000 distinct CDR3 sequences, roughly 15% of which are singletons. Germline V gene sequence: CDR1 MNHEY, CDR2 SMNVEV (reference sequence). This CDR3 region has 15 residues. The germline V and J ends were trimmed by 4 bases and 4 bases, with 15 bases remaining between them. This clonotype came up many times. This chain connects TRBV27 to TRBJ2-3, with no clear D. Sequencing input: normal esophageal tissue next to the tumor. The sequence was obtained from a male donor with esophageal squamous cell carcinoma. The CDR3 protein is CASSSILKGADTQYF. As DNA, the CDR3 is TGTGCCAGCAGTTCGATCTTGAAGGGCGCAGATACGCAGTATTTT.